The clone carrying this T cell receptor (beta chain) was recorded a few times. V lost 2 bases and J 0 bases, leaving 14 bases between the germline ends. The germline gives CDR1 LGHDT, CDR2 YNNKEL (reference sequence). The CDR3 has 17 amino acids. The data derive from a study of blood T cells in healthy people across ages. Sample-barcoded 5' priming and a J-beta primer mix drove a second PCR of roughly 6 to 12 cycles. Via MiXCR, TCRdb re-called the 5' RACE reads, giving one row per CDR3 protein. The data show around 990,000 distinct CDR3 sequences, roughly 24% seen once. The sample was also linked to a second study, of T cells of mothers and their children.

The origin of this receptor is a girl aged 2 to 10 in good health. The chain combines TRBV3-1 with TRBJ2-1; the D call may be TRBD1 or TRBD2 (5 bases each). The sequenced sample consisted of blood. CDR3 coding DNA: TGTGCCAGCAGCCAATTTCCGAGGGGCGGCTCCTACAATGAGCAGTTCTTC. Translating it yields CASSQFPRGGSYNEQFF.